The sequence of this T cell receptor (beta chain) was determined in a study of cytotoxic CD8 clonotypes in ibrutinib-treated CLL. Overall study results and limits: Clonality was higher at ibrutinib response and returned toward baseline at progression.

Generated by immunoSEQ multiplex PCR, the TCRdb table keeps only in-frame clones and is missing some. The sample gives hundreds of thousands of clones, almost 80% of which show up once; 5.5% to 8% is in the top ten. This clone was picked up one time. The antigen is not known. V lost 0 bases and J 7 bases, leaving 13 bases between the germline ends. Germline values: CDR1 SGHKS, CDR2 YYEKEE (reference sequence). The CDR3 extends over 14 amino acids. The receptor was derived from a human donor with chronic lymphocytic leukemia. Sequencing used PBMCs, obtained before ibrutinib treatment. The rearrangement links TRBV5-5 to TRBJ1-2, with D tentatively TRBD1 (5 bases). The CDR3 loop reads CASSLEHRTGGYTF. The CDR3, as DNA: TGTGCCAGCAGCTTGGAGCACAGGACGGGTGGCTACACCTTC.